This TCR beta chain derives from a study of blood T cell repertoires in COVID-19. Whole-study context: The cDNA or gDNA used as material had been derived from T cells, B-cell-depleted T cells, or PBMCs.

Of note for this clone: A junction boundary mismatches the germline segment, possibly from a read error.

Measured with immunoSEQ multiplex PCR; TCRdb has only the in-frame clones, and not every one. The table includes roughly 18,000 clones, roughly nine tenths detected once. Germline V gene lookup returns CDR1 SSHAT and CDR2 FNYEAQ (reference sequence). This CDR3 has 14 amino acids. The chain recombines TRBV7-7 with TRBJ2-5; D perhaps matches TRBD1 (5 bases). The sample consisted of peripheral blood. This TCR was recovered from a man in his 60s with active COVID-19. CDR3 sequence reads: CASSHTTGGETQYF. Here the CDR3 DNA reads TGTGCTAGCAGCCACACCACAGGCGGAGAGACCCAGTACTTC.